Reported below is one T cell receptor beta chain. The clone's antigen remains unknown. A read error may produce the germline difference seen at one junction end. For CDR1 and CDR2, the germline V gene (reference sequence) lists SGHNT and YYREEE. Its CDR3 holds 14 amino acids, cysteine through phenylalanine. Only CDR3 DNA is held: 42 bases, read in frame from base 1. This specimen comes from a study of tumor-infiltrating lymphocytes in oesophageal squamous cell carcinoma (dated by TCRdb to about 2016). Library generation was performed with PCR. Data came from an Illumina HiSeq 2000. TCRdb reran the public reads through fastp at Q25 and MiXCR, keeping productive beta chains. Rows with one shared CDR3 protein collapse into an entry with the most common genes and DNA. The sample profile shows roughly 16,000 distinct CDR3 sequences; over 45% of them were found once. The ten largest clones represent about a quarter of the sample.

The clonotype was recovered from a male donor with esophageal squamous cell carcinoma. The rearrangement combines TRBV5-4 with TRBJ1-1, with a weak D call of TRBD1 (5 bases match). The source material was esophageal tumor tissue. The nucleotide sequence is TGCGCCAGCAGCTTACAGGCGAAGAACACTGAAGCTTTCTTT. The resulting protein is CASSLQAKNTEAFF.